The 20 T cell receptor beta chains below come from one sample, sequenced in a study of blood T cell repertoires in COVID-19. Some clones are missing from TCRdb's copy, which holds only in-frame ones; the method was immunoSEQ multiplex PCR. The sample comprises about 17,000 clones, roughly 77% of which are singletons, and approximately 8.4% rests with the top ten. Sequencing was performed on peripheral blood. All receptors derive from a man in his 60s with acute or convalescent COVID-19.

The chain combines TRBV7-9 with TRBJ1-1; D call uncertain. The CDR3 consists of 13 residues. The germline gives CDR1 SEHNR, CDR2 FQNEAQ (reference sequence). The ends were cut back, 5 bases at V and 7 bases at J, with 14 bases in the middle. CDR3 amino acids: CASSDQDGDEAFF. In DNA, the CDR3 is TGTGCCAGCAGCGATCAAGACGGAGATGAAGCTTTCTTT.

The V and J genes are TRBV2 and TRBJ2-6, with unresolved D. Germline V gives CDR1 SNHLY, CDR2 FYNNEI. The CDR3 sequence is 14 residues long. Trimming took 5 bases from V and 1 from J, leaving 6 bases between them. CDR3 sequence: CASSSISGANVLTF. The CDR3 DNA is TGTGCCAGCAGTTCTATATCTGGGGCCAACGTCCTGACTTTC.

The gene calls are TRBV18 and TRBJ1-1, with 8 positions matching TRBD1. Unmatched junction bases numbered 4, after V lost 4 bases and J lost 3 bases. The V gene's germline CDR1 is KGHSH and CDR2 LQKENI. The CDR3 runs 14 residues. The CDR3 DNA sequence: TGTGCCAGCTCACAGACAGGGGCCGACACTGAAGCTTTCTTT. As protein: CASSQTGADTEAFF.

The chain is built from TRBV5-5 and TRBJ1-2, with TRBD1 identical over 7 bases. CDR3 size: 13 residues. V lost 4 bases and J lost 2; bases outside the gene matches: 2. CDR1 and CDR2 from the germline V gene are SGHKS and YYEKEE (reference sequence). The CDR3 DNA is TGTGCCAGCAGCATGACAGGGAACTATGGCTACACCTTC. It codes for CASSMTGNYGYTF.

V gene TRBV7-2 combines with J gene TRBJ1-5, with D uncertain. The CDR3 has 15 amino acids. Germline V lookup: CDR1 SGHTA, CDR2 FQGNSA. V gave up 3 bases and J gave up 0 bases, with 9 bases separating them. CDR3: CASSFSGSSNQPQHF. In DNA, the CDR3 is TGTGCCAGCAGCTTCTCAGGAAGTAGCAATCAGCCCCAGCATTTT.

The rearrangement links TRBV7-2 to TRBJ2-5; D unclear. Germline V gives CDR1 SGHTA, CDR2 FQGNSA. There are 13 residues in the CDR3. Deletions cut 7 bases from V and 2 bases from J, with 11 bases between. This chain's CDR3 is CASTPRVQETQYF. The DNA of the CDR3 is TGTGCCAGCACCCCCCGGGTGCAAGAGACCCAGTACTTC.

This clone has just one count. The chain couples TRBV27 to TRBJ2-1; weak D call: TRBD2 (5 bases). The germline gives CDR1 MNHEY, CDR2 SMNVEV (reference sequence). The CDR3 extends over 14 amino acids. Between the trimmed V and J ends, which lost 8 bases and 3 bases, there was a span of 14 bases. The CDR3, as DNA: TGTGCCAGCGGCCTCGGGGATCACTACAATGAGCAGTTCTTC. It yields the protein CASGLGDHYNEQFF.

This clone was counted once. V is TRBV2 and J is TRBJ2-5; 8 positions match TRBD2. Trimming took 7 bases from V and 4 from J; bases not matched to a gene: 5. The length of the CDR3 is 13 residues. Germline values: CDR1 SNHLY, CDR2 FYNNEI. In DNA, the CDR3 is TGTGCCAGCACTCCGGGGGGGGCAGAGACCCAGTACTTC. This sequence encodes CASTPGGAETQYF.

This chain uses TRBV27 with TRBJ1-1; the D is unclear. The V gene's germline CDR1 is MNHEY and CDR2 SMNVEV (reference sequence). The CDR3 runs 15 residues. V was trimmed by 0 bases and J by 4 bases, leaving 12 bases between them. The CDR3 sequence is CASSLSGGFRTEAFF. CDR3 sequence (DNA): TGTGCCAGCAGTTTATCAGGCGGGTTCCGCACTGAAGCTTTCTTT.

This sequence joins TRBV5-4 and TRBJ1-2; D is possibly TRBD1 (6 bases). Between the trimmed V and J ends, which lost 4 bases and 2 bases, there was a span of 9 bases. The length of the CDR3 is 13 residues. Germline values: CDR1 SGHNT, CDR2 YYREEE (reference sequence). In DNA form, the CDR3 reads TGTGCCAGCAGCCCAACAGGGAACTATGGCTACACCTTC. Amino acids: CASSPTGNYGYTF.

The chain has TRBV7-9 and TRBJ1-3, with unresolved D. Germline assignment: CDR1 SEHNR and CDR2 FQNEAQ (reference sequence). The CDR3 length is 14 residues. Deletions cut 5 bases from V and 0 bases from J, with 8 bases between. CDR3 sequence reads: CASSRLSSGNTIYF. The CDR3 coding sequence is TGTGCCAGCAGCCGCTTGAGCTCTGGAAACACCATATATTTT.

The gene calls are TRBV5-1 and TRBJ1-2; no clear D. The CDR3 is made up of 15 amino acids. V was clipped by 2 bases and J by 1 base, with 12 bases between them. CDR1 is SGHRS, CDR2 YFSETQ, per germline. This chain's CDR3 is CASSLGFGSNYGYTF. CDR3 in DNA: TGCGCCAGCAGCTTAGGGTTCGGGAGTAACTATGGCTACACCTTC. The full variable domain, in which reference TRBV5-1 and TRBJ1-2 provide the parts outside the CDR3, is KAGVTQTPRYLIKTRGQQVTLSCSPISGHRSVSWYQQTPGQGLQFLFEYFSETQRNKGNFPGRFSGRQFSNSRSEMNVSTLELGDSALYLCASSLGFGSNYGYTFGSGTRLTVV.

This chain links TRBV9 with TRBJ2-1, with 9 positions matching TRBD1. This CDR3 is built from 15 residues. Trimming removed 0 bases from V and 3 bases from J; junction bases left unmatched: 1. Germline assignment: CDR1 SGDLS and CDR2 YYNGEE. The CDR3 loop is CASSVVGQGYNEQFF. CDR3 DNA: TGTGCCAGCAGCGTAGTGGGACAGGGCTACAATGAGCAGTTCTTC. Full variable domain (remainder filled in from reference TRBV9 and TRBJ2-1): DSGVTQTPKHLITATGQRVTLRCSPRSGDLSVYWYQQSLDQGLQFLIQYYNGEERAKGNILERFSAQQFPDLHSELNLSSLELGDSALYFCASSVVGQGYNEQFFGPGTRLTVL.

The chain is built from TRBV25-1 and TRBJ1-1; the match to TRBD1 covers 7 bases. V shed 9 bases and J 0 bases; nucleotides not matched to a gene: 10. This CDR3 is built from 15 residues. Germline V gene data show CDR1 as MGHDK and CDR2 as SYGVNS. In DNA, the CDR3 is TGTGCCAGTCGAACGAGGGGGCCAATGAACACTGAAGCTTTCTTT. This encodes CASRTRGPMNTEAFF.

This chain links TRBV19 with TRBJ2-7, with TRBD1 as a possible D gene (8 bases). Germline CDR1 is LNHDA and CDR2 is SQIVND (reference sequence). This CDR3 is 15 amino acids long. With 4 bases removed from V and 5 bases from J, the gap between germline ends came to 18 bases. The CDR3 spells CASSTAGGGSHEQYF. CDR3 nucleotides: TGTGCCAGTAGTACCGCAGGGGGCGGGAGCCACGAGCAGTACTTC.

The rearrangement uses TRBV6-5 and TRBJ2-2; D uncertain. CDR1 and CDR2 (germline): MNHEY, SVGAGI. CDR3 length: 11 residues. The ends were cut back, 6 bases at V and 8 bases at J, with 7 bases in the middle. CDR3 sequence (DNA): TGTGCCAGCAGGAGTACGGGGGAGCTGTTTTTT. It codes for CASRSTGELFF.

The rearrangement uses TRBV29-1 and TRBJ2-7, with D possibly matching TRBD2 (6 bases). V dropped 6 bases and J dropped 0 bases, with 15 bases sitting between them. The CDR3 extends over 14 amino acids. CDR1 and CDR2 from the germline V gene are SQVTM and ANQGSEA. CDR3 sequence (DNA): TGCAGCGTCGCCCTGCGGGGAGACTCCTACGAGCAGTACTTC. This sequence encodes CSVALRGDSYEQYF.

V usage is TRBV6-9 and J usage is TRBJ2-5; TRBD2 is a possible D gene (6 bases). Per the germline V gene, CDR1 is MNHGY and CDR2 is SVAAGI. V was cut by 4 bases and J by 5 bases, with 14 bases left in between. CDR3 length equals 14 residues. In nucleotides, the CDR3 is TGTGCCAGCAGTTCTCCGGGAGAAACGGAGACCCAGTACTTC. This gives the protein CASSSPGETETQYF.

By proportion, this clone is hyperexpanded (1% or more). The chain combines TRBV19 with TRBJ1-5; 9 nucleotides agree with TRBD1. V shed 5 bases and J 5 bases; nucleotides not matched to a gene: 10. The germline V gene has CDR1 LNHDA and CDR2 SQIVND (reference sequence). The CDR3 is 16 residues long. The DNA of the CDR3 is TGTGCCAGTAGTCTCCGGACAGGGGAATATGATCAGCCCCAGCATTTT. Residues: CASSLRTGEYDQPQHF.

The chain is built from TRBV27 and TRBJ2-5; D may be TRBD1 (7 bases). CDR3 length: 15 amino acids. Looked up from germline, CDR1 is MNHEY and CDR2 is SMNVEV (reference sequence). V was pared by 8 bases and J by 4 bases, with 20 bases between. The DNA of the CDR3 is TGTGCCAGCCGATCCCCGAGACAGGGAGGAGAGACCCAGTACTTC. The encoded protein is CASRSPRQGGETQYF.